This TCR beta chain was sequenced in a study of cytomegalovirus exposure and HLA in healthy donors. The primer mix had 60 Vbeta and 13 Jbeta primers. Generated by immunoSEQ multiplex PCR, the TCRdb table keeps only in-frame clones and is missing some. The sample consists of 150,000 to 180,000 clones, 82% of them appearing once. This CDR3 comprises 12 residues. Germline V gene lookup returns CDR1 SGHAT and CDR2 FQNNGV. V shed 5 bases and J shed 6 bases, with 7 bases lying between them. This chain connects TRBV11-2 to TRBJ2-2; D is ambiguous. Sequencing was done on a sample of PBMCs. This clonotype was obtained from a woman between 45 and 60 years old in good health and CMV-seropositive. The CDR3 nucleotides are TGTGCCAGCAGCGATGGGCCCGGGGAGCTGTTTTTT. It encodes CASSDGPGELFF.